This T cell receptor beta chain was captured by sequencing in a study of cytomegalovirus exposure and HLA in healthy donors. The study, taken as a whole, reports: Associated with cytomegalovirus, according to the listing, were some 180 TCR beta chains.

The PCR used 60 Vbeta and 13 Jbeta primers. In the original analysis: The count from a later analysis was about 80 million unique TCR beta chains, 9 million to 12 million of them shared. Libraries were prepared by immunoSEQ multiplex PCR; TCRdb keeps only in-frame clonotypes and omits some of them. V, J and clone size are taken as reported in that table, and D and trimming were inferred from the DNA itself. The ten most abundant clones cover around 1.6% of a sample with about 150,000 clones. On this clone: What it binds is not known.

Healthy bone marrow donors made up the cohort. The CDR3 has 14 residues. With V trimmed by 4 bases and J by 8 bases, 11 bases remained unmatched. The germline V gene encodes CDR1 SGDLS and CDR2 YYNGEE. The V gene is TRBV9, the J gene TRBJ1-2, with 7 bases aligning to TRBD1. The receptor comes from a woman aged 45-60 years in good health and CMV-seronegative. Sequencing used PBMCs. The CDR3 here is CASSRDRILMGYTF. The CDR3 DNA reads as TGTGCCAGCAGCCGGGACAGAATATTGATGGGCTACACCTTC. The variable domain in full, completed from reference TRBV9 and TRBJ1-2, reads DSGVTQTPKHLITATGQRVTLRCSPRSGDLSVYWYQQSLDQGLQFLIQYYNGEERAKGNILERFSAQQFPDLHSELNLSSLELGDSALYFCASSRDRILMGYTFGSGTRLTVV.